These 32 T cell receptor beta chains were all obtained from the same sample, sequenced in a study of CD8+CD57+ T cells in acquired aplastic anemia. Both TCR beta VDJ combination and CDR3 sequence profiling were carried out. Genomic DNA was the template for this profiling. TCRdb independently ran MiXCR on the reads; one entry per CDR3 protein. The table records 150,000 to 200,000 distinct CDR3 sequences, 63% of them present only once. The sample comprised sorted CD4+, CD8+, or CD8+CD57+ T cells (not recorded which) from PBMCs. All receptors come from a human donor in good health.

At least ten counts were recorded for this clonotype. The chain links TRBV5-1 to TRBJ2-1, with no clear D. The ends were cut back, 7 bases at V and 4 bases at J, with 9 bases in the middle. CDR3 length equals 12 residues. Germline CDR1 and CDR2: SGHRS and YFSETQ. CDR3 in DNA: TGCGCCAGCGGCCGGAGTTACAATGAGCAGTTCTTC. Encoded protein: CASGRSYNEQFF.

V and J are TRBV11-1 and TRBJ2-5; 13 bases align to TRBD2. The V segment lost 5 bases and the J segment 8 bases; nucleotides outside the gene matches: 5. CDR1 and CDR2 from the germline V gene are SGHAT and FQDESV (reference sequence). The CDR3 is 14 amino acids. CDR3 nucleotide sequence: TGTGCCAGCAGCGAGGGACTAGCGGGGATTACCCAGTACTTC. It encodes CASSEGLAGITQYF.

The chain uses TRBV7-2 and TRBJ1-2; D might be TRBD1 (6 bases). Germline V CDR1 and CDR2: SGHTA, FQGNSA. Trimming removed 5 bases at V and 8 bases at J, with 27 bases between. The CDR3 is 17 residues long. CDR3 region: CASSQGPLDRTRKGYTF. The CDR3 DNA reads TGTGCCAGCAGCCAAGGACCCCTAGACAGGACTCGGAAGGGCTACACCTTC.

This clonotype has ten or more counts. This sequence joins TRBV2 and TRBJ2-7, with TRBD2 identical over 8 bases. Trimming removed 6 bases from V and 4 bases from J; junction bases left unmatched: 11. The CDR3 is 15 amino acids. Germline lookup yields CDR1 SNHLY and CDR2 FYNNEI. The CDR3 region is CASRDPRGGLYEQYF. The CDR3 DNA sequence: TGTGCCAGCAGGGATCCACGGGGGGGACTATACGAGCAGTACTTC.

The table lists this clonotype with many counts. The J gene is TRBJ2-3, the V gene TRBV7-3; 11 bases are a match to TRBD2. The V segment lost 4 bases and the J segment 3 bases; nucleotides outside the gene matches: 9. The CDR3 is 17 residues long. Germline V gene data show CDR1 as SGHTA and CDR2 as FQGTGA. CDR3 residues: CASSYTPSGRKTDTQYF. DNA for the CDR3: TGTGCCAGCAGCTACACTCCTAGCGGGAGGAAGACAGATACGCAGTATTTT. Full variable domain (missing parts from reference TRBV7-3 and TRBJ2-3): GAGVSQTPSNKVTEKGKYVELRCDPISGHTALYWYRQSLGQGPEFLIYFQGTGAADDSGLPNDRFFAVRPEGSVSTLKIQRTERGDSAVYLCASSYTPSGRKTDTQYFGPGTRLTVL.

This rearrangement joins TRBV7-9 to TRBJ2-5; TRBD2 matches 11 bases. The ends lost 5 bases at V and 5 bases at J; junction bases unmatched: 7. Germline V gene data show CDR1 as SEHNR and CDR2 as FQNEAQ (reference sequence). This CDR3 has 15 amino acids. CDR3 bases: TGTGCCAGCAGCCCACCGTTAGCGGGGGGGGAGACCCAGTACTTC. Residues: CASSPPLAGGETQYF.

V usage is TRBV20-1 and J usage is TRBJ1-3, with 7 positions matching TRBD1. With V trimmed by 5 bases and J by 3 bases, 7 bases remained unmatched. The CDR3 runs to 14 residues. The V gene's germline CDR1 is DFQATT and CDR2 SNEGSKA (reference sequence). The CDR3 loop reads CSAGAQGDGNTIYF. CDR3 nucleotides: TGCAGTGCTGGGGCTCAGGGGGATGGAAACACCATATATTTT.

The rearrangement joins TRBV20-1 to TRBJ1-6, with D maybe TRBD1 (6 bases). The CDR3 sequence is 15 residues long. Trimming shortened V by 3 bases and J by 6 bases, and 15 bases separated the two germline ends. Germline V CDR1 and CDR2: DFQATT, SNEGSKA (reference sequence). The CDR3: CSASEGKGGNSPLHF. The CDR3 DNA is TGCAGTGCTAGTGAGGGTAAGGGGGGTAATTCACCCCTCCACTTT.

The chain combines TRBV5-6 with TRBJ2-6; D is possibly TRBD1 (6 bases). Germline V lookup: CDR1 SGHDT, CDR2 YYEEEE. The CDR3 contains 16 residues. V lost 0 bases and J lost 4, with 11 bases in between. The CDR3 DNA is TGTGCCAGCAGCTTGGCCAGGGGATCAGGGGCCAACGTCCTGACTTTC. Translated: CASSLARGSGANVLTF. The full variable domain, rest sourced from reference TRBV5-6 and TRBJ2-6, is DAGVTQSPTHLIKTRGQQVTLRCSPKSGHDTVSWYQQALGQGPQFIFQYYEEEERQRGNFPDRFSGHQFPNYSSELNVNALLLGDSALYLCASSLARGSGANVLTFGAGSRLTVL.

This clonotype has more than one count but fewer than ten. This rearrangement joins TRBV12-3 or TRBV12-4 to TRBJ1-2; maybe TRBD1 (5 bases). CDR3 length: 14 residues. Between the trimmed V and J ends, which lost 6 bases and 0 bases, there was a span of 11 bases. The CDR3 reads CASSPGGTNYGYTF. The DNA for the CDR3 is TGTGCCAGCAGCCCGGGGGGGACTAACTATGGCTACACCTTC.

Ten or more counts support this clonotype. The chain couples TRBV5-8 to TRBJ1-1, with D tentatively TRBD1 (5 bases). The CDR3 runs 14 residues. Per germline, CDR1 SGHTS and CDR2 YDEGEE. V gave up 7 bases and J gave up 5 bases, with 18 bases separating them. The CDR3 spells CASGKGNLGTEAFF. DNA of the CDR3: TGTGCCAGCGGAAAGGGGAATCTGGGAACTGAAGCTTTCTTT. Combining the CDR3 with reference TRBV5-8 and TRBJ1-1 gives the whole variable domain EAGVTQSPTHLIKTRGQQATLRCSPISGHTSVYWYQQALGLGLQFLLWYDEGEERNRGNFPPRFSGRQFPNYSSELNVNALELEDSALYLCASGKGNLGTEAFFGQGTRLTVV.

This chain uses TRBV20-1 with TRBJ1-2; 7 bases line up with TRBD1. Germline V gives CDR1 DFQATT, CDR2 SNEGSKA (reference sequence). This CDR3 is 15 amino acids long. V shed 1 base, J shed 6 bases, and the junction held 11 bases outside the gene matches. The DNA for the CDR3 is TGCAGTGCTAGAGCTTTAAACAGGGGCGTCGATGGCTACACCTTC. This encodes CSARALNRGVDGYTF.

The chain uses TRBV12-3 or TRBV12-4 and TRBJ2-1; D perhaps matches TRBD2 (6 bases). The length of the CDR3 is 14 residues. V was trimmed by 2 bases and J by 9 bases, leaving 14 bases between them. The CDR3 nucleotides are TGTGCCAGCAGTTTAATTCGAAGGGACTTTGAGCAGTTCTTC. Its translation: CASSLIRRDFEQFF.

A word on this clonotype: At one end the junction does not follow the germline gene, possibly because of a read error. The chain recombines TRBV7-9 with TRBJ2-1; 11 bases agree with TRBD2. Germline V gives CDR1 SEHNR, CDR2 FQNEAQ (reference sequence). CDR3 length equals 15 residues. CDR3 residues: CASSLDSGGVYERFF. CDR3 sequence (DNA): TGTGCCAGCAGCTTAGATAGCGGGGGGGTCTATGAGCGGTTCTTC.

Comments on this clonotype: A much larger clone lies a single base off, so this may be a read error. The J gene is TRBJ2-1, the V gene TRBV7-9; TRBD2 matches 11 bases. J lost 9 bases, V lost 3 bases, and 7 bases had no gene match. There are 15 residues in the CDR3. Looked up from germline, CDR1 is SEHNR and CDR2 is FQNEAQ (reference sequence). CDR3 nucleotides: TGTGCCAGCAGCTTTACGGGACTAGCGGTAGGTGAGCAGTTCTTC. Translated, it gives CASSFTGLAVGEQFF.

The chain carries TRBV7-3 and TRBJ1-1, with a possible D match to TRBD1 (5 bases). CDR1 is SGHTA, CDR2 FQGTGA, per germline. This CDR3 has 15 residues. V was cut by 0 bases and J by 1 base, with 9 bases left in between. CDR3 residues: CASSLTTAGNTEAFF. DNA for the CDR3: TGTGCCAGCAGCTTAACGACAGCGGGGAACACTGAAGCTTTCTTT.

Here the CDR3 DNA reads TGTGCCAGCAGTTCCCCGGGGGGAGTAGGGTGGGTCAACTATGGCTACACCTTC. Protein: CASSSPGGVGWVNYGYTF. This chain joins TRBV28 and TRBJ1-2, with D possibly matching TRBD1 (5 bases). The CDR3 is 18 residues long. The V gene's germline CDR1 is MDHEN and CDR2 SYDVKM. Trimming left V 4 bases short and J 2 bases short, with 23 bases between.

With respect to this clonotype: Compared with germline, one end of the junction differs, possibly owing to a read error. The gene calls are TRBV7-2 and TRBJ2-7, with 7 bases identical to TRBD1. The germline V gene encodes CDR1 SGHTA and CDR2 FQGNSA. The CDR3 sequence is 15 residues long. The CDR3 sequence is CASSFTGTVSYEQYF. CDR3 DNA sequence: TGCGCCAGCAGCTTTACCGGGACAGTCTCCTACGAGCAGTACTTC.

The chain combines TRBV2 with TRBJ1-1; D is unresolved. This CDR3 is 10 amino acids long. The ends were cut back, 8 bases at V and 14 bases at J, with 15 bases in the middle. Germline V CDR1 and CDR2: SNHLY, FYNNEI. The CDR3 DNA reads as TGTGCCAGCCTGACCGCCACAGCCTTCTTT. Its translation is CASLTATAFF.

Of note for this clonotype: A much larger clone lies a single base off, so this may be a read error. The chain is built from TRBV6-6 and TRBJ2-1; D may be TRBD1 (6 bases). There are 15 residues in the CDR3. Germline V gene lookup returns CDR1 MNHNY and CDR2 SVGAGI (reference sequence). The CDR3 is CASTPQLQGSNEQLF. The CDR3, as DNA: TGTGCCAGCACTCCCCAGCTACAGGGAAGTAATGAGCAGCTCTTC.

The gene calls are TRBV7-2 and TRBJ2-1; a weak D match, TRBD1 (5 bases). Trimming stripped 5 bases from V and 6 bases from J, with 17 bases between. CDR3 size: 15 residues. Germline V lookup: CDR1 SGHTA, CDR2 FQGNSA. CDR3: CASSQDGRVGNEQFF. The DNA of the CDR3 is TGTGCCAGCAGCCAAGACGGCAGGGTGGGCAATGAGCAGTTCTTC.

V gene TRBV6-5 combines with J gene TRBJ2-3, with D perhaps TRBD2 (6 bases). There are 11 residues in the CDR3. Germline lookup yields CDR1 MNHEY and CDR2 SVGAGI. V lost 5 bases and J lost 10, with 10 bases in between. The CDR3 reads CASSAASAQYF. The CDR3 nucleotides are TGTGCCAGCAGTGCCGCTAGCGCGCAGTATTTT.

V is TRBV5-5 and J is TRBJ2-5, with D hard to call. V was pared by 2 bases and J by 5 bases, with 16 bases between. This CDR3 is 15 amino acids long. CDR1 and CDR2 (germline): SGHKS, YYEKEE (reference sequence). CDR3 protein: CASSLANTLRETQYF. CDR3 bases: TGTGCCAGCAGCTTAGCCAATACCCTGCGGGAGACCCAGTACTTC.

About this clonotype: Mismatch with germline at one junction end may stem from a read error. J is TRBJ1-1 and V is TRBV7-9; no clear D gene. The V gene's germline CDR1 is SEHNR and CDR2 FQNEAQ (reference sequence). The CDR3 runs to 14 residues. In DNA, the CDR3 is TGTGCCAGCAGCTTACACTTGACGGGAACTGAAGCTTCCTTT. It is translated as CASSLHLTGTEASF.

This clonotype was seen many times. The chain employs TRBV14 and TRBJ1-6; no reliable D call. Germline loops: CDR1 SGHDN, CDR2 FVKESK. This CDR3 region has 13 residues. Trimming took off 3 bases at V and 5 bases at J, with 5 bases between the two ends. The CDR3 spells CASSHGNNSPLHF. The CDR3 DNA reads TGTGCCAGCAGCCATGGGAATAATTCACCCCTCCACTTT.

This clonotype was detected once. J is TRBJ2-3 and V is TRBV7-6; 13 nucleotides agree with TRBD2. The V gene end was trimmed by 5 bases and the J gene end by 2 bases; junction bases not matched to a gene: 4. Germline V lookup: CDR1 SGHVS, CDR2 FNYEAQ. This CDR3 comprises 16 residues. CDR3 in DNA: TGTGCCAGCAGCAGGGGACTAGCGGGGCCCACAGATACGCAGTATTTT. Its translation is CASSRGLAGPTDTQYF.

This clonotype was counted a single time. The chain is built from TRBV6-4 and TRBJ2-7; D possibly corresponds to TRBD2 (5 bases). This CDR3 region has 14 residues. V was clipped by 7 bases and J by 3 bases, with 16 bases between them. From germline, CDR1 is MRHNA and CDR2 SNTAGT. The CDR3 bases are TGTGCCAGCATCCCCGGGATCAGGTACTACGAGCAGTACTTC. It translates to CASIPGIRYYEQYF.

The rearrangement uses TRBV15 and TRBJ1-5, with D tentatively TRBD1 (6 bases). The germline gives CDR1 LNHNV, CDR2 YYDKDF (reference sequence). V was shortened by 8 bases and J by 1 base, with 9 bases between the two germline ends. The CDR3 is made up of 13 amino acids. This CDR3 is CATEGGSNQPQHF. As DNA, the CDR3 is TGTGCCACCGAGGGGGGGAGCAATCAGCCCCAGCATTTT. Variable domain in full (rest from reference TRBV15 and TRBJ1-5): DAMVIQNPRYQVTQFGKPVTLSCSQTLNHNVMYWYQQKSSQAPKLLFHYYDKDFNNEADTPDNFQSRRPNTSFCFLDIRSPGLGDTAMYLCATEGGSNQPQHFGDGTRLSIL.

This clonotype came up a few times. The V and J genes are TRBV6-1 and TRBJ2-1, with D perhaps matching TRBD1 or TRBD2 (5 bases each). CDR3 length: 17 residues. The V gene's germline CDR1 is MNHNS and CDR2 SASEGT. V was trimmed by 0 bases and J by 0 bases, leaving 12 bases between them. For the CDR3, the DNA is TGTGCCAGCAGTGAAGCGGACTCAGGGAGCTCCTACAATGAGCAGTTCTTC. Protein product: CASSEADSGSSYNEQFF.

This clonotype was counted a single time. This rearrangement joins TRBV7-2 to TRBJ2-7, with 8 positions matching TRBD2. The CDR3 is 16 residues long. Trimming cost V 3 bases and J 7 bases; bases outside gene matches: 14. Per germline, CDR1 SGHTA and CDR2 FQGNSA. The CDR3 loop is CASSFGTGGRSNEQYF. The CDR3 DNA sequence: TGTGCCAGCAGCTTCGGGACTGGCGGGAGGTCCAATGAGCAGTACTTC.

The J gene is TRBJ1-2, the V gene TRBV7-9; D is possibly TRBD1 (6 bases). CDR1 and CDR2 (germline): SEHNR, FQNEAQ (reference sequence). Trimming shortened V by 9 bases and J by 5 bases, and 22 bases separated the two germline ends. The CDR3 loop spans 15 amino acids. The CDR3, as DNA: TGTGCCAGTACCCCTCTGTTGGGGGCGGGGTATGGCTACACCTTC. Protein sequence: CASTPLLGAGYGYTF.

This chain links TRBV24-1 with TRBJ2-1; 9 bases are shared with TRBD2. This CDR3 contains 15 residues. V trimming: 2 bases; J trimming: 9 bases; junction bases outside the gene matches: 7. Looked up from germline, CDR1 is KGHDR and CDR2 is SFDVKD. CDR3 in amino acids: CATSDSRAGGPEQFF. CDR3 DNA sequence: TGTGCCACCAGTGATTCTCGAGCGGGGGGCCCTGAGCAGTTCTTC.